These 21 T cell receptor beta chains originate from one sample sequenced in a study of shared clonotypes between healthy human individuals. The table came from immunoSEQ multiplex PCR; TCRdb's copy has only in-frame clones and leaves some out. The sample yields about 2 million clones, approximately 95% seen once. Only CD45RO-negative cells positively selected for CCR7 counted as naive CD8 cells, so terminally differentiated effector memory CD45RA+ cells were excluded. Source material: naive CD8+ T cells sorted from blood. These receptors all stem from a man aged 18 to 30 in good health.

The chain links TRBV30 to TRBJ1-5; D is uncertain. Trimming cost V 2 bases and J 0 bases, with 11 bases left between them. Germline CDR1 GTSNPN, CDR2 SVGIG (reference sequence). The CDR3 contains 15 residues. CDR3 in DNA: TGTGCCTGGAGTAACGGAATCAGTAGCAATCAGCCCCAGCATTTT. It specifies CAWSNGISSNQPQHF.

The V and J genes are TRBV5-6 and TRBJ1-5; 11 bases are a match to TRBD1. Germline values: CDR1 SGHDT, CDR2 YYEEEE. CDR3 length equals 16 residues. The V and J ends lost 2 bases and 6 bases, in that order; junction bases with no gene match: 7. The DNA for the CDR3 is TGTGCCAGCAGCTTTTTCGGGACAGGGGGTTTTCAGCCCCAGCATTTT. This encodes CASSFFGTGGFQPQHF. The whole variable domain, remainder taken from reference TRBV5-6 and TRBJ1-5, is DAGVTQSPTHLIKTRGQQVTLRCSPKSGHDTVSWYQQALGQGPQFIFQYYEEEERQRGNFPDRFSGHQFPNYSSELNVNALLLGDSALYLCASSFFGTGGFQPQHFGDGTRLSIL.

The chain uses TRBV27 and TRBJ1-4; a weak D match, TRBD1 (5 bases). V was pared by 4 bases and J by 8 bases, with 11 bases between. The CDR3 runs to 13 residues. Germline V gives CDR1 MNHEY, CDR2 SMNVEV (reference sequence). The CDR3 spells CASSWGVGEKLFF. CDR3 DNA sequence: TGTGCCAGCAGTTGGGGGGTGGGCGAAAAACTGTTTTTT.

The rearrangement uses TRBV27 and TRBJ1-2, with no clear D. The germline V gene encodes CDR1 MNHEY and CDR2 SMNVEV (reference sequence). This CDR3 spans 14 amino acids. V dropped 0 bases and J dropped 4 bases, with 9 bases sitting between them. DNA of the CDR3: TGTGCCAGCAGTTTATCTGGGAAGGGCTATGGCTACACCTTC. Its translation is CASSLSGKGYGYTF.

V is TRBV4-1 and J is TRBJ2-7, with TRBD1 identical over 8 bases. Trimming cost V 1 base and J 3 bases; bases outside gene matches: 5. Germline CDR1 and CDR2: MGHRA and YSYEKL. The CDR3 length is 15 residues. CDR3 protein: CASSQGRGLIYEQYF. For the CDR3, the DNA is TGCGCCAGCAGCCAAGGCAGGGGGCTGATCTACGAGCAGTACTTC.

The V and J genes are TRBV5-4 and TRBJ2-3; D remains unclear. The CDR3 is made up of 14 amino acids. V was cut by 0 bases and J by 2 bases, with 7 bases left in between. Germline CDR1 and CDR2: SGHNT and YYREEE (reference sequence). The CDR3 protein is CASSLAPDTDTQYF. CDR3 nucleotide sequence: TGTGCCAGCAGCTTGGCACCAGACACAGATACGCAGTATTTT.

The chain uses TRBV6-5 and TRBJ2-7; D is perhaps TRBD2 (6 bases). Trimming pared 0 bases from V and 4 bases from J, leaving 10 bases between. Germline CDR1 is MNHEY and CDR2 is SVGAGI. The CDR3 loop spans 14 amino acids. For the CDR3, the DNA is TGTGCCAGCAGTTACTCGGGAGGATGGTACGAGCAGTACTTC. Its translation: CASSYSGGWYEQYF.

The chain combines TRBV7-8 with TRBJ1-3; unclear D gene. Trimming removed 5 bases at V and 0 bases at J, with 11 bases between. There are 15 residues in the CDR3. Germline CDR1 and CDR2: SGHVS and FQNEAQ. The DNA of the CDR3 is TGTGCCAGCAGCATACAACCTAGCTCTGGAAACACCATATATTTT. It is translated as CASSIQPSSGNTIYF.

The chain recombines TRBV19 with TRBJ2-7; no definite D call. The germline V gene encodes CDR1 LNHDA and CDR2 SQIVND (reference sequence). The CDR3 sequence is 16 residues long. Trimming took 0 bases from V and 0 from J, leaving 12 bases between them. The CDR3 spells CASSIEPGTVSYEQYF. The DNA of the CDR3 is TGTGCCAGTAGTATAGAACCAGGTACCGTCTCCTACGAGCAGTACTTC.

The genes are TRBV4-1 and TRBJ1-2; no definite D call. Germline loops: CDR1 MGHRA, CDR2 YSYEKL. V was shortened by 1 base and J by 8 bases, with 11 bases between the two germline ends. This CDR3 comprises 13 residues. The DNA of the CDR3 is TGCGCCAGCAGCCAAGGGCGGGGTGAGGGCTACACCTTC. Protein sequence: CASSQGRGEGYTF.

As regards this clone: Additional DNA sequences in this sample encode the identical CDR3. V gene TRBV19 combines with J gene TRBJ2-7; no reliable D call. Trimming removed 4 bases at V and 3 bases at J, with 4 bases between. Germline CDR1 and CDR2: LNHDA and SQIVND (reference sequence). This CDR3 is 11 amino acids long. CDR3 amino acids: CASSSSYEQYF. The CDR3 nucleotides read TGTGCCAGTAGTAGCAGCTACGAGCAGTACTTC.

The genes are TRBV5-1 and TRBJ2-5; a weak D match, TRBD1 (6 bases). In germline, CDR1 is SGHRS, CDR2 YFSETQ. V was cut by 0 bases and J by 9 bases, with 12 bases left in between. The CDR3 runs to 13 residues. CDR3 bases: TGCGCCAGCAGCTTGGACAGGGTTAACGCCCAGTACTTC. Protein product: CASSLDRVNAQYF.

The gene calls are TRBV4-1 and TRBJ2-7, with 8 bases matching TRBD1. Unmatched junction bases numbered 5, after V lost 4 bases and J lost 6 bases. Germline CDR1 is MGHRA and CDR2 is YSYEKL. The CDR3 extends over 13 amino acids. CDR3: CASSRTGMGEQYF. CDR3 nucleotides: TGCGCCAGCAGCCGGACAGGGATGGGCGAGCAGTACTTC.

This clone was seen a single time. The V and J genes are TRBV5-6 and TRBJ1-1, with D hard to call. Germline loops: CDR1 SGHDT, CDR2 YYEEEE. The germline V and J ends were trimmed by 2 bases and 0 bases, with 11 bases remaining between them. The CDR3 runs to 15 residues. CDR3 region: CASSFMFSLNTEAFF. DNA of the CDR3: TGTGCCAGCAGCTTTATGTTCAGTTTGAACACTGAAGCTTTCTTT.

This sequence joins TRBV11-2 and TRBJ2-1; possibly TRBD2 for D (5 bases). Germline V gene sequence: CDR1 SGHAT, CDR2 FQNNGV. The CDR3 contains 14 residues. Trimming took off 1 base at V and 5 bases at J, with 9 bases between the two ends. The CDR3 DNA is TGTGCCAGCAGCTTAGGGGGAGTTAACAATGAGCAGTTCTTC. It specifies CASSLGGVNNEQFF.

V is TRBV5-1 and J is TRBJ2-7; D might be TRBD2 (6 bases). V was cut by 2 bases and J by 1 base, with 10 bases left in between. This CDR3 comprises 14 residues. From germline, CDR1 is SGHRS and CDR2 YFSETQ. The CDR3 spells CASSFYGGSYEQYF. The DNA of the CDR3 is TGCGCCAGCAGCTTCTACGGGGGTTCCTACGAGCAGTACTTC. The whole variable domain, remainder taken from reference TRBV5-1 and TRBJ2-7, is KAGVTQTPRYLIKTRGQQVTLSCSPISGHRSVSWYQQTPGQGLQFLFEYFSETQRNKGNFPGRFSGRQFSNSRSEMNVSTLELGDSALYLCASSFYGGSYEQYFGPGTRLTVT.

V gene TRBV7-8 combines with J gene TRBJ2-5; TRBD2 might be the D (7 bases). V was pared by 5 bases and J by 4 bases, with 14 bases between. The CDR3 covers 14 residues. Germline lookup yields CDR1 SGHVS and CDR2 FQNEAQ. CDR3 coding DNA: TGTGCCAGCAGCCCCTGGGGGGGGGCAGAGACCCAGTACTTC. Protein sequence: CASSPWGGAETQYF.

This chain links TRBV7-3 with TRBJ2-2, with D perhaps TRBD2 (5 bases). Trimming took 2 bases from V and 7 from J, leaving 8 bases between them. The CDR3 is 13 residues long. Germline-derived CDR1 and CDR2 are SGHTA and FQGTGA. The CDR3 region has the DNA TGTGCCAGCAGCTTAGCTCGGGACGGGGAGCTGTTTTTT. Translation: CASSLARDGELFF. Looking up the rest from reference TRBV7-3 and TRBJ2-2 gives the full variable domain: GAGVSQTPSNKVTEKGKYVELRCDPISGHTALYWYRQSLGQGPEFLIYFQGTGAADDSGLPNDRFFAVRPEGSVSTLKIQRTERGDSAVYLCASSLARDGELFFGEGSRLTVL.

On this clone itself: This sample also contains other DNA sequences that code for the same CDR3. The chain uses TRBV13 and TRBJ2-2; D is perhaps TRBD1 (6 bases). The CDR3 spans 14 residues. Looked up from germline, CDR1 is PRHDT and CDR2 is FYEKMQ (reference sequence). Deletions cut 3 bases from V and 5 bases from J, with 10 bases between. CDR3 DNA: TGTGCCAGCAGCTTGGGCAGGGGAACCGGGGAGCTGTTTTTT. It yields the protein CASSLGRGTGELFF. Full variable domain (outside the CDR3, taken from reference TRBV13 and TRBJ2-2): AAGVIQSPRHLIKEKRETATLKCYPIPRHDTVYWYQQGPGQDPQFLISFYEKMQSDKGSIPDRFSAQQFSDYHSELNMSSLELGDSALYFCASSLGRGTGELFFGEGSRLTVL.

This clone has only one observation. J is TRBJ2-5 and V is TRBV28, with 8 bases lining up with TRBD1. TRBJ2-7 matches the DNA end more closely, so the J call is doubtful. This CDR3 comprises 15 residues. The germline V gene has CDR1 MDHEN and CDR2 SYDVKM. DNA for the CDR3: TGTGCCAGCAGCACGGACAGGGAAGGGCCCTACGAGCAGTACTTC. Translation gives CASSTDREGPYEQYF.

For this clone: Other DNA sequences within the sample encode an identical CDR3. The V gene is TRBV5-1, the J gene TRBJ1-1, with 9 bases lining up with TRBD1. Germline CDR1 reads SGHRS; CDR2 reads YFSETQ. V lost 2 bases and J lost 1; bases outside the gene matches: 3. The length of the CDR3 is 15 residues. The chain's CDR3 is CASSLVTGGNTEAFF. CDR3 DNA sequence: TGCGCCAGCAGCTTAGTGACAGGGGGGAACACTGAAGCTTTCTTT.